This is a list of T cell receptor beta chains from one sample in a study of blood T cells in healthy people across ages. TCRdb processed the 5' RACE reads anew with MiXCR; each CDR3 protein has one entry. The data contain about 1,800,000 distinct CDR3 sequences, over 25% of them singletons. The sequencing input was blood. Every receptor here comes from a woman aged 30 to 39 in good health. The CDR3 runs from the conserved cysteine through the conserved F or W.

v_gene	j_gene	CDR3aa
TRBV7-9	TRBJ1-4	CASALGEKLFF
TRBV11-1	TRBJ2-7	CASSPLSGTGSEQYF
TRBV9	TRBJ1-1	CASSALAANTEAFF
TRBV3-1	TRBJ2-1	CASSQVGAYNEQFF
TRBV15	TRBJ1-1	CATRVGEWTEAFF
TRBV12-3/TRBV12-4	TRBJ2-3	CASGKTSGNTDTQYF
TRBV6-2/TRBV6-3	TRBJ2-2	CASRMTRTGELFF
TRBV13	TRBJ2-1	CASSLAHAGMEQFF
TRBV6-1	TRBJ2-4	CASSEAGDPNEQYF
TRBV5-1	TRBJ2-5	CASSWGTGAIPSARETQYF
TRBV4-2	TRBJ1-6	CASSQDRGPNSPLHF
TRBV5-1	TRBJ2-7	CASRSLRRGGNEQYF
TRBV11-2	NA	CASSSSVSGTRSYEQYF
TRBV30	TRBJ1-2	CAWSSGQGAYGYTF